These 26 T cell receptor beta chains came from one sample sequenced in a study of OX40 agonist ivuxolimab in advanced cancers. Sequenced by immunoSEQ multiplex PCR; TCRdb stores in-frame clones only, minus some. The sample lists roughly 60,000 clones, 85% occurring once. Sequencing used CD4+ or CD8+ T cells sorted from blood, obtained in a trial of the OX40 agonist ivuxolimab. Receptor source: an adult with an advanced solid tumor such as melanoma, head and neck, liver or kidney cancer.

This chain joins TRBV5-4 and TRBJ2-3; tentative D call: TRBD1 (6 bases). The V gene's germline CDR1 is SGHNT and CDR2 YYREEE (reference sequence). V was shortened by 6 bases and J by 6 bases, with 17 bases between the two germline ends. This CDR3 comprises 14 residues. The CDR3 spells CASTPTGARDTQYF. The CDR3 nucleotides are TGTGCCAGCACCCCGACAGGCGCCCGGGATACGCAGTATTTT.

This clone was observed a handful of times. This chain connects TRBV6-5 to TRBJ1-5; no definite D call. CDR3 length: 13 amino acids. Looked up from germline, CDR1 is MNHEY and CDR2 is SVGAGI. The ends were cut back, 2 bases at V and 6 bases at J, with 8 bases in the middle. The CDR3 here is CASSYGEAQPQHF. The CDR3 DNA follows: TGTGCCAGCAGTTACGGGGAAGCTCAGCCCCAGCATTTT.

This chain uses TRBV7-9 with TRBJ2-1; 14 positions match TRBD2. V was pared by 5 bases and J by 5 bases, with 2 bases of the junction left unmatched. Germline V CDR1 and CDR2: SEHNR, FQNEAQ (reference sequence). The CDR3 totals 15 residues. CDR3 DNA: TGTGCCAGCAGCCGACTAGCGGGAGGGGACAATGAGCAGTTCTTC. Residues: CASSRLAGGDNEQFF.

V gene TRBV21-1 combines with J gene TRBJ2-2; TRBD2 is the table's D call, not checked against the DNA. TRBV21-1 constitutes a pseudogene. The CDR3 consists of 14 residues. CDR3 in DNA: TGTGCCAGCTTACAGCGGGGCAACACCGGGGAGCTGTTTTTT. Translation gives CASLQRGNTGELFF.

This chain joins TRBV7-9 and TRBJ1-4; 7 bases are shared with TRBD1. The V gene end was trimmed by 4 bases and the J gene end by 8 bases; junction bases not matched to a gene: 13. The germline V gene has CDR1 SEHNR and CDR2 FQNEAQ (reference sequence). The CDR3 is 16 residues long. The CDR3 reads CASSSLTQGLREKLFF. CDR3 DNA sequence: TGTGCCAGCAGCTCCCTTACACAGGGGCTTCGGGAAAAACTGTTTTTT.

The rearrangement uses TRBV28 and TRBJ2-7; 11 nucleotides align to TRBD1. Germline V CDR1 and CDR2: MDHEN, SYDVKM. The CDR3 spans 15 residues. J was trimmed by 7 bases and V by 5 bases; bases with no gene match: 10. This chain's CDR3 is CASSGPGTGGREQYF. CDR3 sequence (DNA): TGTGCCAGCAGTGGACCCGGGACAGGGGGTAGGGAGCAGTACTTC.

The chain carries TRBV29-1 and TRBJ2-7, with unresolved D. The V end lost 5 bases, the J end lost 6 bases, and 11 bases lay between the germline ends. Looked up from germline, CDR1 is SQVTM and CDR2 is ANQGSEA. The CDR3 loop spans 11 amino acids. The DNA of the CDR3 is TGCAGCGTTTTCGAAGGTTCCGAGCAGTACTTC. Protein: CSVFEGSEQYF.

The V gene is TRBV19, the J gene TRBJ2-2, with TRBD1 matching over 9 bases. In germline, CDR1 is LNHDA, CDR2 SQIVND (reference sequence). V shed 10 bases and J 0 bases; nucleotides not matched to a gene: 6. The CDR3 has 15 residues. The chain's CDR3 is CATAQGAANTGELFF. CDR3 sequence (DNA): TGTGCCACCGCACAGGGGGCCGCGAACACCGGGGAGCTGTTTTTT.

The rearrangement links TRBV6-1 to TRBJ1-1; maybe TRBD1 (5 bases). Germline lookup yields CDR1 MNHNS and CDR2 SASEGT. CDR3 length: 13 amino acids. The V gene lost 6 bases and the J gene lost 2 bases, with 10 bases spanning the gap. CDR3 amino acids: CASRGTVNTEAFF. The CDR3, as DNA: TGTGCCAGCAGGGGGACCGTCAACACTGAAGCTTTCTTT.

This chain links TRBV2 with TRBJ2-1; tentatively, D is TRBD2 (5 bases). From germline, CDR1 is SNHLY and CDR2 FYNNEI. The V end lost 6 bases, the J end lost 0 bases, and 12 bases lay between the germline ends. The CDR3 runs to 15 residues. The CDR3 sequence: CASSRRTSSYNEQFF. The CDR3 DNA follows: TGTGCCAGCAGCCGGAGGACGAGCTCCTACAATGAGCAGTTCTTC.

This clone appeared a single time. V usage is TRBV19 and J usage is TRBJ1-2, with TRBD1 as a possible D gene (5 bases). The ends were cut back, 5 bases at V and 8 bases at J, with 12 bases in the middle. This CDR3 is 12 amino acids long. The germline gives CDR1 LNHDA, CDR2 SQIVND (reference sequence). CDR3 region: CASSREGRGYTF. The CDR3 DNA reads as TGTGCCAGTAGTCGTGAGGGGCGAGGCTACACCTTC. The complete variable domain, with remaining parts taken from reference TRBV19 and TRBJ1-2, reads DGGITQSPKYLFRKEGQNVTLSCEQNLNHDAMYWYRQDPGQGLRLIYYSQIVNDFQKGDIAEGYSVSREKKESFPLTVTSAQKNPTAFYLCASSREGRGYTFGSGTRLTVV.

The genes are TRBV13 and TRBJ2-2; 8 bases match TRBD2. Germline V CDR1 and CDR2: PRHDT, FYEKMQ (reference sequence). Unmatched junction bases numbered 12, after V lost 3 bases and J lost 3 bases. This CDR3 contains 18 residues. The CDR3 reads CASSFRSAGVADTGELFF. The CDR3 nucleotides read TGTGCCAGCAGCTTTCGCTCAGCGGGAGTCGCCGACACCGGGGAGCTGTTTTTT.

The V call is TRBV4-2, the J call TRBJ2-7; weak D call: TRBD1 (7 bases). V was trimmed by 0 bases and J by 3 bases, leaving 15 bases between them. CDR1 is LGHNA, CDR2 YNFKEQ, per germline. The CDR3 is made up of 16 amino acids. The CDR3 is CASSQDPTGTFYEQYF. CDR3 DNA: TGTGCCAGCAGCCAAGATCCGACAGGGACTTTCTACGAGCAGTACTTC.

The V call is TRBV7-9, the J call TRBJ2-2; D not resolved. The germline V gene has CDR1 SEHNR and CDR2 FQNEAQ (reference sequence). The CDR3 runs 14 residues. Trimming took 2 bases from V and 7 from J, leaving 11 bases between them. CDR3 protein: CASSLSGTGGELFF. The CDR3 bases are TGTGCCAGCAGCTTATCTGGAACCGGCGGGGAGCTGTTTTTT.

Here the CDR3 DNA reads TGTGCCAGCAGCTCTCTGACTAGCGGGACGCCGTCCTACGAGCAGTACTTC. Protein: CASSSLTSGTPSYEQYF. The rearrangement joins TRBV28 to TRBJ2-7, with 11 bases identical to TRBD2. The V gene's germline CDR1 is MDHEN and CDR2 SYDVKM. V was clipped by 6 bases and J by 1 base; unmatched bases: 11. The CDR3 extends over 17 amino acids.

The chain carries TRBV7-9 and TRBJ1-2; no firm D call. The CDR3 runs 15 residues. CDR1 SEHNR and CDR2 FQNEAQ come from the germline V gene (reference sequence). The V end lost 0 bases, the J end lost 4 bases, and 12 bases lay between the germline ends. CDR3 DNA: TGTGCCAGCAGCTTAGCAGGGAGCGGGAGCTATGGCTACACCTTC. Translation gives CASSLAGSGSYGYTF.

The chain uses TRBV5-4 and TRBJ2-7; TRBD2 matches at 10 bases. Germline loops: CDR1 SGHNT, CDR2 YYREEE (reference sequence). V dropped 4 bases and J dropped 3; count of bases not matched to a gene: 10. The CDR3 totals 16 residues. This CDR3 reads CASSHPGLATRYEQYF. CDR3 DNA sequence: TGTGCCAGCAGCCACCCGGGACTAGCGACCCGCTACGAGCAGTACTTC.

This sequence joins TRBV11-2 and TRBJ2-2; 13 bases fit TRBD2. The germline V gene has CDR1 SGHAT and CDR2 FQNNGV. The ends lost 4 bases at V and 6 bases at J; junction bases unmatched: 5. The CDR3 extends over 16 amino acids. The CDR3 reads CASSSTSGGPPGELFF. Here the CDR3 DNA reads TGTGCCAGCAGCTCGACTAGCGGGGGGCCGCCCGGGGAGCTGTTTTTT.

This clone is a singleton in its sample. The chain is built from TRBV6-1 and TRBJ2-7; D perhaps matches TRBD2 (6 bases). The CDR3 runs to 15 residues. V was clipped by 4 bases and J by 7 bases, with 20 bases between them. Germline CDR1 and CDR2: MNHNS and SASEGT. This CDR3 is CASSALAGPPWEQYF. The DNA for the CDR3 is TGTGCCAGCAGTGCCCTGGCGGGGCCGCCCTGGGAGCAGTACTTC.

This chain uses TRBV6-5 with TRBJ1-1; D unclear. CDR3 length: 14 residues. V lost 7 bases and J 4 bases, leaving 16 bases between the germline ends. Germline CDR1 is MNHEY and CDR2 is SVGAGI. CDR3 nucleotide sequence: TGTGCCAGCATTCCCCCAGCGAGTCGCACTGAAGCTTTCTTT. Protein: CASIPPASRTEAFF.

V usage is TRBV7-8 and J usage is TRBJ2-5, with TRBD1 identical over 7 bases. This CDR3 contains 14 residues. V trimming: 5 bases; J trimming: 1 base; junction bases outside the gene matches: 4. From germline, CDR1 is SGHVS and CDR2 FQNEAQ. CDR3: CASSRDRVQETQYF. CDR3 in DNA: TGTGCCAGCAGCCGTGACAGGGTCCAAGAGACCCAGTACTTC.

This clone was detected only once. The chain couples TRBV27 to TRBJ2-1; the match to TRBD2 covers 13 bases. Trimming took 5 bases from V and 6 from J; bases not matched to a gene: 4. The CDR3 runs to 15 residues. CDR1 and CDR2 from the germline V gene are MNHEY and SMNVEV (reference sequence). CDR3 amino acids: CASSLTSGRANEQFF. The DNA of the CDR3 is TGTGCCAGCAGTCTCACTAGCGGGAGGGCCAATGAGCAGTTCTTC.

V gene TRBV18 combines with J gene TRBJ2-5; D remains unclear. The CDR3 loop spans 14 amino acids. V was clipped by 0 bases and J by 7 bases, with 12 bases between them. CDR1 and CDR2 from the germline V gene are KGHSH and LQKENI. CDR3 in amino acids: CASSPPTAVVTQYF. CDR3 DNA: TGTGCCAGCTCACCACCGACGGCGGTGGTGACCCAGTACTTC.

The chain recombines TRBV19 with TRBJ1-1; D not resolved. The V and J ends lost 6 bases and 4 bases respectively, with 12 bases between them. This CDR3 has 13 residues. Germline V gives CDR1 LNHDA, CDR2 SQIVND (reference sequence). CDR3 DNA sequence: TGTGCCAGTAGAAATAGTCGAGGCACTGAAGCTTTCTTT. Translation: CASRNSRGTEAFF.

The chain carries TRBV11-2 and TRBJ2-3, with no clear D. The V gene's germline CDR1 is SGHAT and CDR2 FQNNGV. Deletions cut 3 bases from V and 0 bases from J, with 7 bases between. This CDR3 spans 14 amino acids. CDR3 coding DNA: TGTGCCAGCAGCTTCGCCCAGAGCACAGATACGCAGTATTTT. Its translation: CASSFAQSTDTQYF.

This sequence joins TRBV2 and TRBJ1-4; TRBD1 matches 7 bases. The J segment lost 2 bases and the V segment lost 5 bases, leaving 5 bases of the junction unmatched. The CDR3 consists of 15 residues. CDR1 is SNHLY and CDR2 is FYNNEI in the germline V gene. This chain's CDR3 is CASSLNRGTNEKLFF. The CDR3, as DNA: TGTGCCAGCAGTCTAAACAGGGGCACTAATGAAAAACTGTTTTTT.